A selection of T cell receptor beta chains follows, all from one sample in a study of blood T cell dynamics during melanoma immunotherapy. Sequencing used immunoSEQ multiplex PCR; TCRdb keeps in-frame clones, though not all of them. The data show 14,000 to 15,000 clones, with around nine tenths seen just once and approximately 8.1% held by the top ten. Sequenced here: blood, sampled from a patient treated with checkpoint blockade. The origin of the receptors is a human donor with melanoma. Both conserved end residues are part of each CDR3. Fields, in order: J gene, V gene, CDR3 protein.

J gene: TRBJ1-5
V gene: TRBV28
CDR3 protein: CASNPDRRRPQHF

J gene: TRBJ1-1
V gene: TRBV18
CDR3 protein: CASSPGWDTEAFF

J gene: TRBJ2-7
V gene: TRBV5-1
CDR3 protein: CASSLDRVGGLIYEQYF

J gene: TRBJ1-2
V gene: TRBV7-9
CDR3 protein: CASSPYGQGGGGYTF

J gene: TRBJ2-7
V gene: TRBV11-2
CDR3 protein: CASSLQTLAPRNEQYF

J gene: TRBJ2-7
V gene: TRBV5-8
CDR3 protein: CASSSRNSYEQYF

J gene: TRBJ2-2
V gene: TRBV7-3
CDR3 protein: CASRGQAGTGELFF

J gene: TRBJ2-5
V gene: TRBV7-2
CDR3 protein: CASSLTSGKETQYF

J gene: TRBJ2-1
V gene: TRBV6-6
CDR3 protein: CASSDLIGRYNEQFF

J gene: TRBJ1-1
V gene: TRBV11-1
CDR3 protein: CASSSHQPRGTEAFF

J gene: TRBJ2-1
V gene: TRBV30
CDR3 protein: CAWSRAPDRGYEQFF

J gene: TRBJ2-2
V gene: TRBV15
CDR3 protein: CATSRDRGTDSNTGELFF

J gene: TRBJ2-1
V gene: TRBV9
CDR3 protein: CASSVEGSPGLAGGVSYNEQFF

J gene: TRBJ2-1
V gene: TRBV27
CDR3 protein: CASSLGQNYIDEQFF

J gene: TRBJ2-3
V gene: TRBV28
CDR3 protein: CASGGSGGFTDTQYF

J gene: TRBJ2-5
V gene: TRBV5-1
CDR3 protein: CASSLGDGETQYF

J gene: TRBJ2-7
V gene: TRBV6-6
CDR3 protein: CASSSSSSGSGYEQYF

J gene: TRBJ2-1
V gene: TRBV27
CDR3 protein: CASSFPDGPSREQFF

J gene: TRBJ2-2
V gene: TRBV29-1
CDR3 protein: CSVVGQGLPGELFF

J gene: TRBJ2-3
V gene: TRBV19
CDR3 protein: CASSTGQASGTDTQYF

J gene: TRBJ2-7
V gene: TRBV27
CDR3 protein: CASSLTGSYEQYF

J gene: TRBJ2-5
V gene: TRBV4-3
CDR3 protein: CASSHARSRAGETQYF

J gene: TRBJ2-1
V gene: TRBV4-3
CDR3 protein: CASSQEGQSNEQFF

J gene: TRBJ2-4
V gene: TRBV27
CDR3 protein: CASSRGDYSKNIQYF

J gene: TRBJ2-7
V gene: TRBV27
CDR3 protein: CASSLRRQGPRGYEQYF